These 6 T cell receptor beta chains were sequenced from one sample in a study of beta chain features in type 1 diabetes (dated by TCRdb to between 2018 and 2020). Libraries were constructed by the immunoSEQ multiplex PCR assay. The High Capacity cDNA Reverse Transcription Kit was used to reverse transcribe all of the isolated RNA, meaning that expressed TCRB transcripts were what got sequenced. In its TCRdb copy, this immuneACCESS table keeps in-frame sequences only and misses some clones. Where compared with another copy, unresolved V genes explain less than half of these, and the others have no known cause. The sample table lists some 410,000 clones, approximately 10% of them with a count of one. 0.045% to 0.05% of the sample is in the top ten clones. The sample consisted of naive CD4+ T cells from blood. The sample's cell subset or site, from its label and the paper: true naive CD4+ T cells. Source of these receptors: a woman under 30 in good health.

There are a few counts of this clone. The chain is built from TRBV9 and TRBJ2-1; either TRBD1 or TRBD2 may fit D (5 bases each). Trimming cost V 3 bases and J 0 bases, with 13 bases left between them. Per germline, CDR1 SGDLS and CDR2 YYNGEE. The CDR3 covers 16 residues. CDR3 in amino acids: CASSGAVGVSYNEQFF. CDR3 coding DNA: TGTGCCAGCAGCGGAGCCGTGGGGGTCTCCTACAATGAGCAGTTCTTC.

The V gene is TRBV28, the J gene TRBJ2-7, with a tentative D call TRBD2 (6 bases). From germline, CDR1 is MDHEN and CDR2 SYDVKM. This CDR3 has 14 residues. V lost 3 bases and J 5 bases, leaving 14 bases between the germline ends. CDR3 sequence reads: CASSLGGKIHEQYF. As DNA, the CDR3 is TGTGCCAGCAGTTTGGGGGGAAAGATCCACGAGCAGTACTTC.

The V gene is TRBV4-2, the J gene TRBJ2-1; D is unclear. Between the trimmed V and J ends, which lost 2 bases and 3 bases, there was a span of 11 bases. The CDR3 length is 15 residues. The germline V gene has CDR1 LGHNA and CDR2 YNFKEQ. The CDR3 coding sequence is TGTGCCAGCAGCCAAACCCCCCCGGTCTACAATGAGCAGTTCTTC. Protein sequence: CASSQTPPVYNEQFF.

V and J are TRBV27 and TRBJ1-1; 7 bases agree with TRBD1. The CDR3 is 12 residues long. J lost 6 bases, V lost 5 bases, and 3 bases had no gene match. Germline assignment: CDR1 MNHEY and CDR2 SMNVEV (reference sequence). CDR3 nucleotide sequence: TGTGCCAGCAGTGTGGACAGGTCTGAAGCTTTCTTT. It yields the protein CASSVDRSEAFF.

J is TRBJ1-1 and V is TRBV29-1; no definite D call. With 4 bases removed from V and 0 bases from J, the gap between germline ends came to 9 bases. CDR3 size: 13 residues. The germline CDR1 and CDR2 sequences are SQVTM and ANQGSEA. The CDR3: CSVGQALNTEAFF. For the CDR3, the DNA is TGCAGCGTTGGCCAGGCCCTGAACACTGAAGCTTTCTTT.

The CDR3: CASSRRQGPETQYF. The CDR3 DNA is TGCGCCAGCAGCAGACGACAGGGACCAGAGACCCAGTACTTC. The genes are TRBV5-1 and TRBJ2-5, with 7 bases matching TRBD1. The CDR3 spans 14 residues. Trimming took 4 bases from V and 4 from J; bases not matched to a gene: 7. Per the germline V gene, CDR1 is SGHRS and CDR2 is YFSETQ.